This T cell receptor (beta chain) comes out of a study of T cells after yellow fever vaccination (dated by TCRdb to about 2019). About the investigation overall: Libraries from fractions with low cell numbers were prepared with the SMART-Seq v4 Ultra Low Input RNA kit. The cohort comprised two healthy male donors, one aged 18 to 30 and one aged 30 to 40 years. To follow T-cell clones before and after both primary and booster YFV17D yellow fever vaccination, bulk TCR alpha and beta repertoires underwent longitudinal sequencing. Blood was collected at multiple timepoints before and after primary and secondary immunization, and bulk PBMC replicates and cell subsets were isolated. The research as a whole found: The secondary T-cell response was weaker than the primary response but faster, peaking on day 5 instead of day 15. A small fraction of clonotypes appeared in both the CD4 and CD8 compartments, likely as a result of convergent recombination. FACS-sorted repertoires could contain abundant contaminating clonotypes from the bulk population, so computational filtering was required. Because the study included only two donors, the extent to which the findings can be generalized is limited. After the booster, most of the clones that had expanded following primary vaccination were detected again (96% of CD4 and around 88% of CD8), which suggests that memory was broadly maintained.

TCR cDNA was made using 5'RACE template switching, a step that added a universal primer site and unique molecular identifiers. cDNA synthesis was primed from both the TCR alpha and TCR beta constant segments. Library amplification used two PCR steps, and the second PCR step added sample barcodes and sequencing adapters. Libraries were sequenced on Illumina HiSeq 2500 (2x100 bp) or NovaSeq (2x150 bp). Per the original workflow: Reads were demultiplexed and collapsed into UMI consensus sequences with MIGEC, and V(D)J alignment was performed with MiXCR. Vaccine-responding clonotypes were identified with edgeR using replicate PBMC samples, with FDR below 0.01 and a log2 fold change above 5 up to day 15 being required. Each bulk clonotype received a CD4 or CD8 identity based on whether the sequenced CD4 or CD8 repertoire contained that clonotype at higher abundance. Clones were called with MiXCR by TCRdb after fastp trimmed the public reads at Q25, and only in-frame beta chains were retained. CDR3 protein sequences are deduplicated, and each keeps its most common genes and DNA. TCRdb's processing, not the authors', yielded these V and J calls. Across this sample there are 65,000 to 90,000 distinct CDR3 sequences, with almost 8% seen only once. Of the sample, more than 35% falls within the top ten clones.

This specimen's treatment or condition label, per the study, means: live attenuated yellow fever vaccine strain. PBMCs were isolated from peripheral blood using a standard Ficoll-Paque protocol. Dynabeads CD4 and CD8 positive selection kits were used to isolate CD4 and CD8 T-cell fractions. TriZol was used to extract RNA from bulk PBMCs, CD4 and CD8 fractions, and dextramer-positive and dextramer-negative fractions. This clonotype was observed a few times. The antigen it recognizes is unknown. Base-call qualities are not available, and no considerably larger clone is one nucleotide away. Sequenced here: CD8+ T cells sorted from PBMCs, sampled on the day of the yellow fever booster vaccination. The origin of this receptor is a man aged 30 to 39 who received the YFV17D yellow fever vaccine.

The CDR3 region has the sequence CASSMGHEQFF. The DNA is as follows: TGTGCCAGTAGTATGGGCCATGAGCAGTTCTTC. The rearranged chain carries TRBV19 and TRBJ2-1; no D gene is confidently identified. CDR1 and CDR2 are read off the germline V gene (reference sequence) as LNHDA and SQIVND. The CDR3 sequence holds 11 residues, the cysteine and phenylalanine included. CDR3 DNA is the only sequence kept; it has 33 bases, read in frame from the first base. Deletion took 3 bases off V and 8 bases off J, with a span of 5 bases between the germline ends.